This TCR beta chain was recorded in a study of blood T cells in healthy people across ages. In regard to this clonotype: The junction and the germline gene differ at one end; a read error may be behind it.

Looked up from germline, CDR1 is KGHDR and CDR2 is SFDVKD. This CDR3 is 11 amino acids long. Next came a second PCR, run for about 7 to 12 cycles, which used a sample-barcoded 5' primer along with a J-beta primer mix. TCRdb reanalysed the 5' RACE reads using MiXCR and keeps one entry per CDR3 protein. In the table there are 1.8 million or so distinct CDR3 sequences, around 40% of which are singletons. The V and J genes are TRBV24-1 and TRBJ2-1; D is possibly TRBD2 (6 bases). The specimen was blood. This clonotype originated in a human donor in good health. CDR3: CVTSGGDEQFF. CDR3 nucleotides: TGTGTCACCAGTGGAGGGGATGAGCAGTTCTTC.